The present T cell receptor (beta chain) was sequenced within a study of OX40 agonist ivuxolimab in advanced cancers. V gave up 0 bases and J gave up 6 bases, with 9 bases separating them. This CDR3 spans 14 amino acids. Germline assignment: CDR1 SGHRS and CDR2 YFSETQ. General study findings and limits: In CD8+ T cells, expanded clones were on average more numerous than in CD4+.

TCRdb's table, derived via immunoSEQ multiplex PCR, lists solely in-frame clones and lacks some. The data hold tens of thousands of clones, with 65% to 90% observed a single time. As for this clone: The antigen is unknown.

This sequence joins TRBV5-1 and TRBJ2-2; D not resolved. This sequence was found in an adult with an advanced solid tumor such as melanoma, head and neck, liver or kidney cancer. Sequences were derived from CD4+ or CD8+ T cells sorted from blood, sampled in a trial of the OX40 agonist ivuxolimab. This chain's CDR3 is CASSLDTSPGELFF. The CDR3 DNA reads as TGCGCCAGCAGCTTGGATACCAGCCCCGGGGAGCTGTTTTTT. Full variable domain (missing parts from reference TRBV5-1 and TRBJ2-2): KAGVTQTPRYLIKTRGQQVTLSCSPISGHRSVSWYQQTPGQGLQFLFEYFSETQRNKGNFPGRFSGRQFSNSRSEMNVSTLELGDSALYLCASSLDTSPGELFFGEGSRLTVL.